This is a list of T cell receptor beta chains from one sample in a study of blood T cell repertoires in COVID-19. TCRdb keeps only in-frame clones here, not all; method: immunoSEQ multiplex PCR. The sample lists 400,000 to 500,000 clones, approximately 90% occurring once. Source material: PBMCs or T cells enriched from blood (not recorded which). These receptor sequences come from a woman under 30 who had been exposed to COVID-19. Each CDR3 is given with its conserved first and last residue. The D gene is left open where the match is weak. The size of a clone is reported for some rows only, either as once, few or many, or as a class for expanded clones.

>TRBJ1-2|14|TRBV11-2|NA|TRBD1
CASSSGTGGFGYTF
TGTGCCAGCAGCTCCGGGACAGGGGGCTTTGGCTACACCTTC
>TRBJ2-2|16|TRBV2|NA|TRBD1
CASRGWDRLNTGELFF
TGTGCCAGCAGAGGCTGGGACAGGCTAAACACCGGGGAGCTGTTTTTT
>TRBJ2-1|17|TRBV19|NA|TRBD2
CASSRGGSLGKNNEQFF
TGTGCCAGTAGTAGGGGCGGGAGCCTAGGAAAAAACAATGAGCAGTTCTTC
>TRBJ2-7|14|TRBV5-1|few|NA
CASSVLGPSYEQYF
TGCGCCAGCAGCGTACTAGGGCCATCCTACGAGCAGTACTTC
>TRBJ2-1|13|TRBV5-4|NA|NA
CASPPRSFNEQFF
TGTGCCAGCCCGCCCCGGTCCTTCAATGAGCAGTTCTTC
>TRBJ1-6|16|TRBV4-2|NA|NA
CASSPADQSTGSPLHF
TGTGCCAGCAGCCCCGCGGATCAGTCGACCGGATCACCCCTCCACTTT
>TRBJ2-7|15|TRBV28|NA|NA
CASREQTGIPYEQYF
TGTGCCAGCCGGGAGCAGACAGGGATCCCCTACGAGCAGTACTTC
>TRBJ1-2|13|TRBV28|few|NA
CASRGVGNYGYTF
TGTGCCAGCAGAGGTGTCGGGAACTATGGCTACACCTTC
>TRBJ2-2|17|TRBV4-3|NA|NA
CASSPLPSAAGAGELFF
TGCGCCAGCAGCCCCCTCCCATCAGCGGCCGGGGCCGGGGAGCTGTTTTTT
>TRBJ2-1|18|TRBV25-1|few|TRBD2
CASTPPGLAGERYNEQFF
TGTGCCAGTACTCCCCCGGGACTAGCGGGGGAACGCTACAATGAGCAGTTCTTC
>TRBJ2-5|17|TRBV7-7|NA|TRBD1
CASSLSIGTGGHETQYF
TGTGCCAGCAGCTTGTCAATCGGGACAGGGGGCCATGAGACCCAGTACTTC
>TRBJ2-4|15|TRBV9|few|TRBD1
CASSPPGQGGDIQYF
TGTGCCAGCAGCCCCCCGGGACAGGGGGGCGACATTCAGTACTTC
>TRBJ1-6|14|TRBV7-8|NA|TRBD1
CASSPTGVGSPLHF
TGTGCCAGCAGCCCCACAGGGGTAGGTTCACCCCTCCACTTT
>TRBJ1-2|14|TRBV9|NA|NA
CASSNTQGNYGYTF
TGTGCCAGCAGCAATACACAGGGAAACTATGGCTACACCTTC
>TRBJ2-7|16|TRBV6-1|NA|TRBD1
CASSEASPGQGFEQYF
TGTGCCAGCAGTGAAGCTTCGCCGGGACAGGGATTCGAGCAGTACTTC
>TRBJ1-4|17|TRBV18|NA|TRBD1
CASSPTRPGTGDEKLFF
TGTGCCAGCTCACCGACAAGACCCGGGACAGGGGATGAAAAACTGTTTTTT
>TRBJ2-3|16|TRBV6-1|NA|TRBD2
CASSELAGGRTDTQYF
TGTGCCAGCAGTGAATTAGCGGGAGGACGCACAGATACGCAGTATTTT
>TRBJ2-5|14|TRBV9|NA|TRBD1
CASSPDRGKETQYF
TGTGCCAGCAGCCCGGACAGGGGCAAAGAGACCCAGTACTTC
>TRBJ1-1|15|TRBV15|NA|TRBD1
CATSTRDRANTEAFF
TGTGCCACCAGCACACGGGACAGGGCGAACACTGAAGCTTTCTTT
>TRBJ2-2|14|TRBV3-1/TRBV3-2|few|NA
CASSFPGETGELFF
TGTGCCAGCAGCTTCCCAGGGGAGACCGGGGAGCTGTTTTTT
>TRBJ2-5|13|TRBV7-9|NA|TRBD2
CASIRGGEETQYF
TGTGCCAGCATCCGGGGGGGAGAAGAGACCCAGTACTTC
>TRBJ2-3|15|TRBV27|NA|NA
CASKPGTTSTDTQYF
TGTGCCAGCAAACCGGGGACAACTAGCACAGATACGCAGTATTTT
>TRBJ1-1|15|TRBV7-6|NA|TRBD1
CASSLTGQGTTEAFF
TGTGCCAGCAGCTTAACGGGACAGGGTACTACTGAAGCTTTCTTT
>TRBJ2-7|15|TRBV4-3|NA|TRBD1
CASSQGRQGLGEQYF
TGCGCCAGCAGCCAAGGTCGACAGGGTCTAGGAGAGCAGTACTTC
>TRBJ2-5|17|TRBV7-6|NA|TRBD2
CASSLGGLASGQETQYF
TGTGCCAGCAGCTTAGGTGGGCTGGCTAGCGGACAAGAGACCCAGTACTTC
>TRBJ2-5|15|TRBV4-2|NA|NA
CASSPDGQPQETQYF
TGTGCCAGCAGCCCCGACGGACAGCCTCAAGAGACCCAGTACTTC
>TRBJ2-7|15|TRBV4-2|NA|NA
CASSQGNRDSYEQYF
TGTGCCAGCAGCCAAGGGAACAGGGACTCCTACGAGCAGTACTTC
>TRBJ2-1|15|TRBV5-1|NA|TRBD1
CASSISGQGYNEQFF
TGCGCCAGCTCCATATCGGGACAGGGCTACAATGAGCAGTTCTTC
>TRBJ2-7|17|TRBV7-4|NA|NA
CASSTPRGGVPNYEQYF
TGTGCCAGCAGCACCCCGAGGGGGGGGGTGCCGAACTACGAGCAGTACTTC
>TRBJ1-3|17|TRBV5-1|NA|NA
CASSQSLDGNSGNTIYF
TGCGCCAGCAGTCAATCTCTGGACGGGAACTCTGGAAACACCATATATTTT
>TRBJ1-1|14|TRBV5-6|NA|TRBD1
CASSFQGAATEAFF
TGTGCCAGCAGCTTCCAGGGGGCAGCCACTGAAGCTTTCTTT
>TRBJ2-7|17|TRBV28|NA|TRBD1
CASSSILTGGRSYEQYF
TGTGCCAGCAGTTCGATCTTGACAGGGGGCCGGAGCTACGAGCAGTACTTC